One and the same sample provided the 17 T cell receptor beta chains below, sequenced in a study of STAT5B mutations in CD4+ large granular lymphocyte leukemia. The repertoire was sequenced with immunoSEQ multiplex PCR; TCRdb's copy has only in-frame clones and lacks some. The sample carries 25,000 to 35,000 clones, 85% to 90% recorded once. The sample taken for sequencing was CD4+ T cells from blood buffy coats. The receptors originated from a human donor in good health.

The chain links TRBV18 to TRBJ1-1; tentative D call: TRBD1 (6 bases). The CDR3 has 14 residues. Trimming cost V 3 bases and J 7 bases, with 15 bases left between them. The V gene's germline CDR1 is KGHSH and CDR2 LQKENI. CDR3 sequence reads: CASSPSGGAIEAFF. CDR3 nucleotide sequence: TGTGCCAGCTCACCCTCGGGGGGGGCTATTGAAGCTTTCTTT.

The chain employs TRBV28 and TRBJ1-2; 7 bases fit TRBD1. The CDR3 runs 11 residues. The junction had 3 bases not matched to a gene; V was cut back by 9 bases and J by 5 bases. Germline CDR1 reads MDHEN; CDR2 reads SYDVKM. The CDR3 here is CASYRGYGYTF. The CDR3, as DNA: TGTGCCAGTTACAGGGGATATGGCTACACCTTC.

The V and J genes are TRBV11-2 and TRBJ1-3; TRBD1 is a possible D gene (5 bases). Germline CDR1 is SGHAT and CDR2 is FQNNGV. The V gene lost 5 bases and the J gene lost 2 bases, with 13 bases spanning the gap. The CDR3 is 15 residues long. As DNA, the CDR3 is TGTGCCAGCAGCAGTTACGGGACGGCTGGAAACACCATATATTTT. Protein product: CASSSYGTAGNTIYF. The entire variable domain, with the rest obtained from reference TRBV11-2 and TRBJ1-3, is as follows: EAGVAQSPRYKIIEKRQSVAFWCNPISGHATLYWYQQILGQGPKLLIQFQNNGVVDDSQLPKDRFSAERLKGVDSTLKIQPAKLEDSAVYLCASSSYGTAGNTIYFGEGSWLTVV.

The rearrangement links TRBV27 to TRBJ2-6; no definite D call. V gave up 4 bases and J gave up 2 bases, with 12 bases separating them. Germline CDR1 is MNHEY and CDR2 is SMNVEV (reference sequence). This CDR3 contains 16 residues. The CDR3 coding sequence is TGTGCCAGCAGTTCGCCCCCCGGCGCTGGGGCCAACGTCCTGACTTTC. Protein sequence: CASSSPPGAGANVLTF.

V gene TRBV6-5 combines with J gene TRBJ1-4; 12 bases align to TRBD1. Germline loops: CDR1 MNHEY, CDR2 SVGAGI. The CDR3 has 16 amino acids. V trimming: 4 bases; J trimming: 8 bases; junction bases outside the gene matches: 8. CDR3 sequence: CASSSLAGTGGEKLFF. Written as DNA, the CDR3 is TGTGCCAGCAGTTCGCTAGCCGGGACAGGGGGCGAAAAACTGTTTTTT.

This chain joins TRBV5-1 and TRBJ2-1; D not certain. The CDR3 spans 15 residues. Germline values: CDR1 SGHRS, CDR2 YFSETQ. The V end lost 4 bases, the J end lost 2 bases, and 13 bases lay between the germline ends. This CDR3 reads CASSLNSGPYNEQFF. The DNA for the CDR3 is TGCGCCAGCAGCCTCAATAGTGGGCCCTACAATGAGCAGTTCTTC.

This clone occurred a few times. V usage is TRBV10-1 and J usage is TRBJ1-1; D remains ambiguous. Trimming left V 0 bases short and J 0 bases short, with 8 bases between. This CDR3 spans 15 amino acids. Germline CDR1 is WNHNN and CDR2 is SYGVQD (reference sequence). The CDR3 region is CASSESPTMNTEAFF. CDR3 nucleotides: TGCGCCAGCAGTGAGTCCCCGACGATGAACACTGAAGCTTTCTTT.

The rearrangement uses TRBV7-2 and TRBJ1-2; 9 bases map to TRBD1. This CDR3 is 14 amino acids long. From germline, CDR1 is SGHTA and CDR2 FQGNSA. Trimming took 2 bases from V and 8 from J; bases not matched to a gene: 6. CDR3 residues: CASSLLGTGRGYTF. The CDR3 DNA reads TGTGCCAGCAGCTTACTCGGGACAGGGAGGGGCTACACCTTC.

This clone was counted a single time. This chain uses TRBV28 with TRBJ1-1; 10 positions match TRBD1. Trimming removed 8 bases from V and 3 bases from J; junction bases left unmatched: 6. CDR3 length: 14 amino acids. Per germline, CDR1 MDHEN and CDR2 SYDVKM. The CDR3 reads CASRDRGFYTEAFF. In DNA form, the CDR3 reads TGTGCCAGCCGGGACAGGGGATTCTACACTGAAGCTTTCTTT.

This chain joins TRBV28 and TRBJ1-2; maybe TRBD1 (5 bases). Germline-derived CDR1 and CDR2 are MDHEN and SYDVKM. The CDR3 extends over 17 amino acids. V was trimmed by 5 bases and J by 0 bases, leaving 19 bases between them. CDR3 nucleotides: TGTGCCAGCAGTCCCTCGGTAGGCCGGGGGTCTAACTATGGCTACACCTTC. It translates to CASSPSVGRGSNYGYTF.

V usage is TRBV9 and J usage is TRBJ2-1; D is unresolved. V lost 6 bases and J 4 bases, leaving 11 bases between the germline ends. The CDR3 extends over 13 amino acids. Germline loops: CDR1 SGDLS, CDR2 YYNGEE. The CDR3 reads CASTTSPYNEQFF. In nucleotides, the CDR3 is TGTGCCAGCACGACGTCCCCATACAATGAGCAGTTCTTC.

The V gene is TRBV28, the J gene TRBJ2-3, with a tentative D call TRBD1 (7 bases). The germline CDR1 and CDR2 sequences are MDHEN and SYDVKM. This CDR3 contains 17 residues. V shed 3 bases and J shed 3 bases, with 19 bases lying between them. Written as DNA, the CDR3 is TGTGCCAGCAGTTTCCTCGGTGGAGGGGGCTCAACAGATACGCAGTATTTT. It encodes CASSFLGGGGSTDTQYF.

The chain carries TRBV19 and TRBJ2-2; D is uncertain. The CDR3 sequence is 13 residues long. V shed 5 bases and J shed 5 bases, with 9 bases lying between them. The germline V gene has CDR1 LNHDA and CDR2 SQIVND (reference sequence). Here the CDR3 DNA reads TGTGCCAGTAGTCTTCAGAGGACCGGGGAGCTGTTTTTT. It specifies CASSLQRTGELFF.

The rearrangement links TRBV5-1 to TRBJ2-7, with 7 positions matching TRBD1. The CDR3 contains 14 residues. V lost 4 bases and J lost 2; bases outside the gene matches: 6. The germline CDR1 and CDR2 sequences are SGHRS and YFSETQ. CDR3 nucleotides: TGCGCCAGCAGCGGAAAAGACAGGGCCTACGAGCAGTACTTC. The encoded protein is CASSGKDRAYEQYF.

The chain is built from TRBV5-1 and TRBJ2-7; D is possibly TRBD1 (5 bases). V was shortened by 3 bases and J by 2 bases, with 15 bases between the two germline ends. The CDR3 has 15 residues. CDR1 is SGHRS and CDR2 is YFSETQ in the germline V gene. In nucleotides, the CDR3 is TGCGCCAGCAGCTCCGAACCGGACAAGACCTACGAGCAGTACTTC. As protein: CASSSEPDKTYEQYF.

V is TRBV6-6 and J is TRBJ1-5; D not resolved. Germline-derived CDR1 and CDR2 are MNHNY and SVGAGI (reference sequence). The CDR3 has 14 residues. V was pared by 2 bases and J by 2 bases, with 7 bases between. The CDR3 DNA is TGTGCCAGCAGTTACAAAGGCGGCAATCAGCCCCAGCATTTT. Amino acid sequence: CASSYKGGNQPQHF.

The chain combines TRBV11-2 with TRBJ1-5; no definite D call. Germline V gives CDR1 SGHAT, CDR2 FQNNGV. This CDR3 comprises 15 residues. The ends were cut back, 1 base at V and 1 base at J, with 8 bases in the middle. DNA of the CDR3: TGTGCCAGCAGCTTAGCCGCAGGAAGCAATCAGCCCCAGCATTTT. It translates to CASSLAAGSNQPQHF.